This entry lists 16 T cell receptor beta chains sequenced from one sample in a study of blood T cells in healthy people across ages (dated by TCRdb to the mid-2010s). The library was prepared using 5' RACE. Sequencing took place on an Illumina HiSeq 2500. A second PCR of about 7 to 12 cycles was run with a J-beta primer mix and a sample-barcoded 5' primer. TCRdb passed the public sequencing reads through fastp at Q25 and MiXCR, retaining productive beta sequences. CDR3 protein sequences are deduplicated, and each keeps its most common genes and DNA. The sample has approximately 900,000 distinct CDR3 sequences on record, about 48% of them singletons. Of the sample, under 15% falls within the top ten clones. The sequenced sample was blood. The source is a man aged 25-40 years in good health.

This chain joins TRBV25-1 and TRBJ2-5; 7 bases line up with TRBD1. The CDR3 is 13 residues long. J lost 5 bases, V lost 0 bases, and 0 bases had no gene match. Germline V lookup: CDR1 MGHDK, CDR2 SYGVNS. This chain's CDR3 is CASSEYRGETQYF. DNA for the CDR3: TGTGCCAGCAGTGAATACAGGGGGGAGACCCAGTACTTC. Full variable domain (rest looked up from reference TRBV25-1 and TRBJ2-5): EADIYQTPRYLVIGTGKKITLECSQTMGHDKMYWYQQDPGMELHLIHYSYGVNSTEKGDLSSESTVSRIRTEHFPLTLESARPSHTSQYLCASSEYRGETQYFGPGTRLLVL.

This clonotype appeared once. This sequence joins TRBV4-2 and TRBJ2-3, with a weak D call TRBD1 (5 bases). Trimming shortened V by 1 base and J by 2 bases, and 19 bases separated the two germline ends. Germline values: CDR1 LGHNA, CDR2 YNFKEQ. CDR3 length: 18 residues. The CDR3 DNA reads TGTGCCAGCAGCCAAGGGGCCCCCAAGGGGCGCCTCACAGATACGCAGTATTTT. This codes for CASSQGAPKGRLTDTQYF.

V and J are TRBV5-1 and TRBJ1-1, with TRBD1 matching over 8 bases. The junction had 7 bases not matched to a gene; V was cut back by 0 bases and J by 0 bases. This CDR3 has 17 residues. The V gene's germline CDR1 is SGHRS and CDR2 YFSETQ. CDR3 in DNA: TGCGCCAGCAGCTTGGCGGGGACAGGAATCATGAACACTGAAGCTTTCTTT. It codes for CASSLAGTGIMNTEAFF.

CDR3 in amino acids: CASSLIRDRVYEQYF. In nucleotides, the CDR3 is TGTGCCAGCAGTCTGATCCGGGACAGGGTGTACGAGCAGTACTTC. The chain is built from TRBV27 and TRBJ2-7; 9 bases map to TRBD1. In germline, CDR1 is MNHEY, CDR2 SMNVEV (reference sequence). V dropped 5 bases and J dropped 4; count of bases not matched to a gene: 9. The CDR3 runs 15 residues.

The chain recombines TRBV3-1 with TRBJ2-4, with D possibly called TRBD1 or TRBD2 (5 bases each). The ends were cut back, 4 bases at V and 9 bases at J, with 19 bases in the middle. There are 15 residues in the CDR3. Per the germline V gene, CDR1 is LGHDT and CDR2 is YNNKEL (reference sequence). The DNA for the CDR3 is TGTGCCAGCAGCCGGTCCGGGACGCAGCCATCCATTCAGTACTTC. Translating it yields CASSRSGTQPSIQYF.

The chain recombines TRBV20-1 with TRBJ2-7, with D tentatively TRBD2 (5 bases). Trimming removed 6 bases at V and 3 bases at J, with 15 bases between. The CDR3 has 13 residues. From germline, CDR1 is DFQATT and CDR2 SNEGSKA (reference sequence). The CDR3 is CSANAAANYEQYF. The CDR3 nucleotides are TGCAGTGCGAACGCAGCGGCGAACTACGAGCAGTACTTC.

The gene calls are TRBV7-2 and TRBJ1-2; D unresolved. CDR3 length: 13 amino acids. CDR1 SGHTA and CDR2 FQGNSA come from the germline V gene. The ends were cut back, 4 bases at V and 4 bases at J, with 10 bases in the middle. The CDR3 sequence: CASSSPAGYGYTF. In DNA form, the CDR3 reads TGTGCCAGCAGCTCCCCAGCGGGCTATGGCTACACCTTC.

The V and J genes are TRBV11-2 and TRBJ2-1; D ambiguous. Per germline, CDR1 SGHAT and CDR2 FQNNGV. The CDR3 runs to 15 residues. The ends were cut back, 7 bases at V and 2 bases at J, with 15 bases in the middle. The CDR3 sequence is CASTPTPLTYNEQFF. In nucleotides, the CDR3 is TGTGCCAGCACCCCAACACCCCTGACCTACAATGAGCAGTTCTTC.

As for this clonotype: This may be a read error: a much more frequent sequence differs by one nucleotide. The J gene is TRBJ2-7, the V gene TRBV5-6, with D possibly being TRBD1 (6 bases). Deletions cut 1 base from V and 2 bases from J, with 19 bases between. The CDR3 is 17 amino acids. Per germline, CDR1 SGHDT and CDR2 YYEEEE. The CDR3 loop is CASSLFVGGGQAYEQYF. The CDR3 DNA sequence: TGTGCCAGCAGCTTGTTCGTTGGGGGCGGTCAAGCCTACGAGCAGTACTTC.

This chain uses TRBV29-1 with TRBJ2-7, with D hard to call. V dropped 4 bases and J dropped 1 base, with 11 bases sitting between them. The CDR3 covers 13 residues. Germline V gene data show CDR1 as SQVTM and CDR2 as ANQGSEA. CDR3 nucleotide sequence: TGCAGCGTTGGTAGCCGACTTTCCTACGAGCAGTACTTC. It codes for CSVGSRLSYEQYF.

This rearrangement joins TRBV4-1 to TRBJ2-7, with 7 bases aligning to TRBD1. Unmatched junction bases numbered 12, after V lost 2 bases and J lost 5 bases. The CDR3 loop spans 16 amino acids. Germline V lookup: CDR1 MGHRA, CDR2 YSYEKL. This CDR3 is CASSQTGTVAIHEQYF. The CDR3 DNA reads TGCGCCAGCAGCCAAACCGGGACAGTAGCAATCCACGAGCAGTACTTC.

This rearrangement joins TRBV4-1 to TRBJ2-5; D remains ambiguous. The V gene lost 0 bases and the J gene lost 1 base, with 9 bases spanning the gap. Germline CDR1 MGHRA, CDR2 YSYEKL. The CDR3 runs 15 residues. This CDR3 reads CASSQELRPQETQYF. The CDR3 DNA sequence: TGCGCCAGCAGCCAAGAGCTGCGACCCCAAGAGACCCAGTACTTC.

The rearrangement links TRBV7-9 to TRBJ1-4, with TRBD1 as a possible D gene (6 bases). The CDR3 is 14 amino acids. V lost 1 base to trimming and J lost 8 bases, with 11 bases between them. The germline gives CDR1 SEHNR, CDR2 FQNEAQ (reference sequence). The CDR3 nucleotides read TGTGCCAGCAGCTTAGAGGACAGCGACGAAAAACTGTTTTTT. It yields the protein CASSLEDSDEKLFF.

Of note for this clonotype: A read error may produce the germline difference seen at one junction end. The CDR3: CASSLRADTRYF. The CDR3 DNA reads TGTGCCAGCAGCTTAAGAGCAGATACGCGGTATTTT. This chain uses TRBV7-2 with TRBJ2-3; the D is unclear. Germline V lookup: CDR1 SGHTA, CDR2 FQGNSA. The CDR3 is made up of 12 amino acids. Full variable domain (rest looked up from reference TRBV7-2 and TRBJ2-3): GAGVSQSPSNKVTEKGKDVELRCDPISGHTALYWYRQSLGQGLEFLIYFQGNSAPDKSGLPSDRFSAERTGGSVSTLTIQRTQQEDSAVYLCASSLRADTRYFGPGTRLTVL.

This sequence joins TRBV11-2 and TRBJ2-5, with a weak D call TRBD1 (6 bases). Trimming stripped 3 bases from V and 11 bases from J, with 19 bases between. Germline CDR1 and CDR2: SGHAT and FQNNGV. CDR3 length: 14 residues. The CDR3, as DNA: TGTGCCAGCAGCTTGGACAGACTGACCAATGAGCAGTACTTC. It specifies CASSLDRLTNEQYF.

In this sample, this clonotype turned up a few times. The gene calls are TRBV5-1 and TRBJ2-1, with TRBD2 matching 14 bases. The CDR3 is 18 amino acids. Trimming removed 4 bases from V and 1 base from J; junction bases left unmatched: 7. Germline V gene sequence: CDR1 SGHRS, CDR2 YFSETQ. CDR3: CASSPGLAGGPSYNEQFF. CDR3 coding DNA: TGCGCCAGCAGCCCCGGACTAGCGGGGGGTCCTTCCTACAATGAGCAGTTCTTC.